The subject of this entry is one TCR beta chain. Clinical histories supplied by participants themselves formed the basis of cohort assignment. The entry originates in a study of blood T cell repertoires in COVID-19. The wider study: Acute-phase and convalescent COVID-19 samples originated in the United States, Italy and Spain. Sources were T cells, B-cell-depleted T cells, or PBMCs; the material itself was cDNA or gDNA.

Per the authors' pipeline: Nucleated cell counts were estimated from reference gene primer amplification. Produced via immunoSEQ multiplex PCR; TCRdb's table is partial and in-frame only. The DNA was the basis for D and trimming; V, J and clone size are from that table. In the table there are about 280,000 clones, around 90% of which are singletons. The sequenced sample was PBMCs or T cells enriched from blood (not recorded which). This receptor was obtained from a woman aged 25 to 39 who had recovered from COVID-19.

The CDR3 protein is CASSPWRGPGANVLTF. The DNA for the CDR3 is TGTGCCAGCAGTCCCTGGAGGGGGCCCGGGGCCAACGTCCTGACTTTC. The chain joins TRBV27 to TRBJ2-6; TRBD1 is a possible D gene (7 bases). Trimming shortened V by 5 bases and J by 4 bases, and 15 bases separated the two germline ends. The CDR3 runs to 16 residues. Germline CDR1 MNHEY, CDR2 SMNVEV (reference sequence).